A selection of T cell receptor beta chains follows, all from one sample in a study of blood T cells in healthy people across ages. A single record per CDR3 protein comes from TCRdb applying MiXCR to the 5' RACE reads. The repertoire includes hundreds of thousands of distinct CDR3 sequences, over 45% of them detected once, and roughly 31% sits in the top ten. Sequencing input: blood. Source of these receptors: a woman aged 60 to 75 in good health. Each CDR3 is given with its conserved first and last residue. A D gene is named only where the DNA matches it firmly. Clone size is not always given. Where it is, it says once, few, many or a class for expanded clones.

cdr3_nt: TGTGCCACCAGCTGGAGCGGCACCACAGATACGCAGTATTTT
cdr3_aa: CATSWSGTTDTQYF
clone_size: few
v_call: TRBV15
d_call: NA
j_call: TRBJ2-3

cdr3_nt: TGTGCCATCAAGCGACTAGCTGGCTACGAGCAGTACTTC
cdr3_aa: CAIKRLAGYEQYF
clone_size: NA
v_call: TRBV10-3
d_call: TRBD2
j_call: TRBJ2-7

cdr3_nt: TGTGCCAGCAGCTTCCCGGGACAGGGGCAAGAGACCCAGTACTTC
cdr3_aa: CASSFPGQGQETQYF
clone_size: few
v_call: TRBV7-2
d_call: TRBD1
j_call: TRBJ2-5

cdr3_nt: TGTGCCAGCAGCTCGACCCGGGGCTACACCTTC
cdr3_aa: CASSSTRGYTF
clone_size: NA
v_call: TRBV7-2
d_call: NA
j_call: TRBJ1-2

cdr3_nt: TGTGCCAGCAGCTTAGTACCCGGACTAGCGGGAGGCTACAATGAGCAGTTCTTC
cdr3_aa: CASSLVPGLAGGYNEQFF
clone_size: few
v_call: TRBV7-2
d_call: TRBD2
j_call: TRBJ2-1

cdr3_nt: TGTGCCAGCAGATACCGGGACAGTGGCTACACCTTC
cdr3_aa: CASRYRDSGYTF
clone_size: few
v_call: TRBV6-2/TRBV6-3
d_call: TRBD1
j_call: TRBJ1-2

cdr3_nt: TGCAGCGGCACAGGGGGCCCCACAGATACGCAGTATTTT
cdr3_aa: CSGTGGPTDTQYF
clone_size: NA
v_call: TRBV29-1
d_call: TRBD1
j_call: TRBJ2-3

cdr3_nt: TGCAGTGCTAGTTGTGTAGGGGGCGTTGGGTGTAGTAGCACAGATACGCAGTATTTT
cdr3_aa: CSASCVGGVGCSSTDTQYF
clone_size: few
v_call: TRBV20-1
d_call: TRBD1
j_call: TRBJ2-3

cdr3_nt: TGCAGTGCTAGGTATAGAGTAGCGGGAGTTGTAGAGCAGTTCTTC
cdr3_aa: CSARYRVAGVVEQFF
clone_size: NA
v_call: TRBV20-1
d_call: TRBD2
j_call: TRBJ2-1

cdr3_nt: TGTGCCAGCAGTCCAGATCAGGGGGCCGGGGAGCTGTTTTTT
cdr3_aa: CASSPDQGAGELFF
clone_size: NA
v_call: TRBV28
d_call: TRBD1
j_call: TRBJ2-2

cdr3_nt: TGCGCCAGCAGCCCCGAAAGGGAGACCCAGTACTTC
cdr3_aa: CASSPERETQYF
clone_size: few
v_call: TRBV5-1
d_call: NA
j_call: TRBJ2-5

cdr3_nt: TGCAGTGCTACTCCGGACAGGGAGGCCACTGAAGCTTTCTTT
cdr3_aa: CSATPDREATEAFF
clone_size: few
v_call: TRBV20-1
d_call: TRBD1
j_call: TRBJ1-1

cdr3_nt: TGTGCCAGCAGACTAGCGGGAGGGCTTAGGGGCAATGAGCAGTTCTTC
cdr3_aa: CASRLAGGLRGNEQFF
clone_size: NA
v_call: TRBV21-1
d_call: NA
j_call: TRBJ2-1

cdr3_nt: TGTGCCAGCAGCTACTGGGCAGGTACGAACACTGAAGCTTTCTTT
cdr3_aa: CASSYWAGTNTEAFF
clone_size: NA
v_call: TRBV7-2
d_call: NA
j_call: TRBJ1-1

cdr3_nt: TGCAGTGCTAGTTGGGGCGGGATCGGTAATGAAAAACTGTTTTTT
cdr3_aa: CSASWGGIGNEKLFF
clone_size: NA
v_call: TRBV20-1
d_call: NA
j_call: TRBJ1-4

cdr3_nt: TGCAGTGCTAGGGAGCGGGATCGGATAGCCAAAAACATTCAGTACTTC
cdr3_aa: CSARERDRIAKNIQYF
clone_size: many
v_call: TRBV20-1
d_call: TRBD2
j_call: TRBJ2-4